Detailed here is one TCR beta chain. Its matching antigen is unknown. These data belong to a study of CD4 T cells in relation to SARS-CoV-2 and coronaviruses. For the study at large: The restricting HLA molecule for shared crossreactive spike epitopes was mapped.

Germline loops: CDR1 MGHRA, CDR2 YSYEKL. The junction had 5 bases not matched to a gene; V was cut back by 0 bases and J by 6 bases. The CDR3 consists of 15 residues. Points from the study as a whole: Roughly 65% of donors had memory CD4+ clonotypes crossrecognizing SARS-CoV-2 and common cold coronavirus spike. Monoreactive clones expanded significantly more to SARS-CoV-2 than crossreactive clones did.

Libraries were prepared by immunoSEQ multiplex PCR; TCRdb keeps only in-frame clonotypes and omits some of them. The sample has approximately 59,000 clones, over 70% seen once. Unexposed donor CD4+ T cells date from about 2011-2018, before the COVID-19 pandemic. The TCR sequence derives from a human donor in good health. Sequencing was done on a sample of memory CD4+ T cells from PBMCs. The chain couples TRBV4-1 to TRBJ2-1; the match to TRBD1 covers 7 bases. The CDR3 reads CASSQEGTEFNEQFF. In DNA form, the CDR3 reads TGCGCCAGCAGCCAAGAAGGGACAGAGTTCAATGAGCAGTTCTTC.